Included here is one T cell receptor beta chain sequence, with context. The target of this receptor is not known. No quality values exist for individual bases; no much larger clone is one base distant. Whole blood was collected in K2EDTA tubes by collaborating institutions according to the institutions' own protocols. Collaborator samples were shipped for TCRbeta analysis as frozen whole blood, isolated PBMCs, or DNA extracted from either sample type. TCRbeta CDR3 regions were amplified from genomic DNA using the immunoSEQ Assay, a bias-controlled multiplex PCR. Turning to the authors' computational methods: The number of nucleated cells in each sample was estimated from the amplification of reference gene primers within the assay. To quantify the absolute abundance of each unique TCRbeta CDR3 rearrangement, sequence reads were collapsed and filtered. For each sample, productive Simpson clonality was calculated as the square root of Simpson's diversity index across productive rearrangements. Imported from immuneACCESS, the table was reduced by TCRdb to in-frame sequences with V and J called. These copies leave out some clones; in studies compared against another copy, an unresolved V gene accounts for under half, and the cause of the remainder is not known. The V and J calls and clone size were taken over from that table, and D and trimming were inferred from the DNA. This sample has around 80,000 clones in its table, and around 86% of those were observed once. Roughly 9% of the sample belongs to the ten largest clones.

CDR1 MGHRA and CDR2 YSYEKL were looked up in the germline V gene. V loses 5 bases, J loses 0 bases, and the germline ends lie 24 bases apart. Including cysteine and phenylalanine, the CDR3 has 19 amino acids. Only the CDR3 part of the read is kept: 57 bases, read in frame from the first base. The data stem from a study of blood T cell repertoires in COVID-19 (dated by TCRdb to the early 2020s). Looking at the study overall: Samples covering the acute and convalescent phases of COVID-19 were provided by collaborators in the United States, Italy and Spain. Nearly every sample came with metadata listing a de-identified subject ID, COVID-19 status, age in years and sex. The repertoires were released in a freely available public database meant as a resource for research on the immune response to SARS-CoV-2. Subjects who had been exposed to COVID-19, were actively infected with it, or had recovered from it provided the deeply sampled blood TCRbeta repertoires that made up the dataset. Samples were obtained from the ongoing ImmuneRACE study (first 160 participants) and from 1,000 to 1,500 subjects provided by 6 global collaborators. Where HLA class I and class II types were available, the types were taken from metadata supplied by the sample provider, not from assay-based typing. The material from the prospective study consisted of cDNA or gDNA derived from T cells, B-cell-depleted T cells, or PBMCs. The research as a whole found: Clinical and demographic metadata were provided uncurated, with the amount varying by source and participant.

The receptor was isolated from a human donor in a cohort sampled during active COVID-19. Sequenced material: peripheral blood. In this chain, TRBV4-1 is recombined with TRBJ2-3, with TRBD2 as a weak D call on 8 bases. For the CDR3, the sequence is CASSLAGGLGGPSTDTQYF. The DNA is as follows: TGCGCCAGCAGCTTGGCAGGGGGACTAGGGGGTCCTAGCACAGATACGCAGTATTTT.